These 18 T cell receptor beta chains were sequenced from one sample in a study of control samples from healthy donors and cancer patients. Produced via immunoSEQ multiplex PCR; TCRdb's table is partial and in-frame only. The sample has 70,000 to 90,000 clones, around 90% seen once; the top ten hold roughly 2%. Source material: PBMCs. The receptors were sampled from a woman aged 55 to 70 with head and neck cancer.

The J gene is TRBJ2-1, the V gene TRBV29-1, with D unclear. The germline V gene encodes CDR1 SQVTM and CDR2 ANQGSEA. This CDR3 contains 15 residues. V was shortened by 2 bases and J by 0 bases, with 11 bases between the two germline ends. The CDR3: CSVESGKSSYNEQFF. CDR3 nucleotide sequence: TGCAGCGTTGAATCTGGGAAAAGCTCCTACAATGAGCAGTTCTTC.

V and J are TRBV7-6 and TRBJ2-7; 9 bases match TRBD1. The junction had 7 bases not matched to a gene; V was cut back by 4 bases and J by 3 bases. There are 15 residues in the CDR3. CDR1 and CDR2 (germline): SGHVS, FNYEAQ. The CDR3 DNA follows: TGTGCCAGCAGCTCGTACGGACAGGGGCACTACGAGCAGTACTTC. It specifies CASSSYGQGHYEQYF.

CDR3: CASSQDSSGTTSYEQYF. The CDR3 DNA is TGTGCCAGCAGCCAAGATAGTAGCGGGACTACCTCCTACGAGCAGTACTTC. This rearrangement joins TRBV3-1 (or the pseudogene TRBV3-2) to TRBJ2-7; 8 bases map to TRBD2. Germline CDR1 is LGHDT and CDR2 is YNNKEL (reference sequence). Germline trimming cut 0 bases from V and 0 bases from J; bases unmatched to any gene: 7. The CDR3 contains 17 residues.

The chain links TRBV7-2 to TRBJ1-5; 7 bases match TRBD1. CDR1 and CDR2 from the germline V gene are SGHTA and FQGNSA. CDR3 length: 15 amino acids. The J segment lost 6 bases and the V segment lost 1 base, leaving 6 bases of the junction unmatched. The CDR3 coding sequence is TGTGCCAGCAGCTTAGGAGTACAGGGGAGTCAGCCCCAGCATTTT. It specifies CASSLGVQGSQPQHF.

The chain couples TRBV10-3 to TRBJ1-3; 9 nucleotides agree with TRBD1. The CDR3 is 17 amino acids. V gave up 6 bases and J gave up 0 bases; unmatched junction bases: 9. The germline V gene has CDR1 ENHRY and CDR2 SYGVKD. CDR3 DNA sequence: TGTGCCATCAGCGGGGACAGGGAGTTGATCTCTGGAAACACCATATATTTT. Translating it yields CAISGDRELISGNTIYF.

This chain uses TRBV19 with TRBJ2-1; TRBD2 aligns across 13 bases. The V gene end was trimmed by 7 bases and the J gene end by 3 bases; junction bases not matched to a gene: 3. Germline CDR1 LNHDA, CDR2 SQIVND (reference sequence). The CDR3 spans 15 residues. This CDR3 reads CASMRTSGSYNEQFF. CDR3 DNA: TGTGCCAGTATGCGGACTAGCGGGAGCTACAATGAGCAGTTCTTC.

The chain couples TRBV27 to TRBJ2-7; 8 nucleotides line up with TRBD1. The germline V gene has CDR1 MNHEY and CDR2 SMNVEV (reference sequence). Trimming took 9 bases from V and 3 from J; bases not matched to a gene: 7. This CDR3 contains 13 residues. CDR3 bases: TGTGCCAGTGCTAGACAGGGGAACTACGAGCAGTACTTC. Translated, it gives CASARQGNYEQYF.

The J gene is TRBJ1-2, the V gene TRBV7-9; 9 nucleotides line up with TRBD1. This CDR3 region has 15 residues. The V and J ends lost 5 bases and 2 bases, in that order; junction bases with no gene match: 6. CDR1 is SEHNR, CDR2 FQNEAQ, per germline (reference sequence). This CDR3 is CASSNRGQGNYGYTF. The CDR3 coding sequence is TGTGCCAGCAGCAACAGGGGACAGGGAAACTATGGCTACACCTTC.

V is TRBV5-8 and J is TRBJ2-5; 8 bases agree with TRBD1. Germline CDR1 and CDR2: SGHTS and YDEGEE. The trim removed 0 bases at V and 8 bases at J, leaving 6 bases unmatched. CDR3 length: 14 amino acids. The CDR3 loop is CASSLAGTGRTQYF. The CDR3 nucleotides read TGTGCCAGCAGCTTGGCTGGGACAGGCCGTACCCAGTACTTC.

The chain couples TRBV2 to TRBJ1-5; D is perhaps TRBD1 (5 bases). V gave up 6 bases and J gave up 0 bases, with 18 bases separating them. This CDR3 is 17 amino acids long. Germline V gene sequence: CDR1 SNHLY, CDR2 FYNNEI. CDR3 protein: CASRRDRLGDSNQPQHF. As DNA, the CDR3 is TGTGCCAGCAGGCGGGACCGTCTAGGGGATAGCAATCAGCCCCAGCATTTT.

In this sample, this clone turned up a few times. This chain connects TRBV27 to TRBJ2-7; possible D gene TRBD1, 5 bases. The germline V gene encodes CDR1 MNHEY and CDR2 SMNVEV (reference sequence). The CDR3 is 12 amino acids. V lost 3 bases and J 7 bases, leaving 10 bases between the germline ends. The CDR3 here is CASSFFGAEQYF. The CDR3 nucleotides read TGTGCCAGCAGTTTCTTTGGGGCTGAGCAGTACTTC.

The chain couples TRBV19 to TRBJ2-1; possibly TRBD2 for D (5 bases). The CDR3 sequence is 14 residues long. Trimming removed 7 bases from V and 0 bases from J, with 10 bases in between. From germline, CDR1 is LNHDA and CDR2 SQIVND (reference sequence). In nucleotides, the CDR3 is TGTGCCAGTAAAAGCGGTAGCTCCTACAATGAGCAGTTCTTC. This gives the protein CASKSGSSYNEQFF.

The chain carries TRBV18 and TRBJ2-5; D uncertain. Germline V gene sequence: CDR1 KGHSH, CDR2 LQKENI. V lost 2 bases to trimming and J lost 1 base, with 11 bases between them. The CDR3 is 15 amino acids. The DNA for the CDR3 is TGTGCCAGCTCACCATTGGCAGACACCCAAGAGACCCAGTACTTC. Translated, it gives CASSPLADTQETQYF.

The chain uses TRBV6-2 or TRBV6-3 and TRBJ2-3, with TRBD1 as a possible D gene (6 bases). CDR1 MNHEY and CDR2 SVGEGT come from the germline V gene. Trimming cost V 5 bases and J 0 bases, with 12 bases left between them. The CDR3 totals 15 residues. CDR3 DNA sequence: TGTGCCAGCAGTCCGTTGGGGGCCAGCACAGATACGCAGTATTTT. As protein: CASSPLGASTDTQYF.

This clone showed up just once. The chain is built from TRBV6-5 and TRBJ2-7, with TRBD2 matching over 10 bases. J gave up 2 bases and V 7 bases, and 5 bases lay outside the gene matches. The CDR3 runs 14 residues. CDR1 is MNHEY, CDR2 SVGAGI, per germline. This CDR3 reads CASTSAGGPYEQYF. CDR3 nucleotide sequence: TGTGCCAGCACGTCAGCGGGAGGGCCCTACGAGCAGTACTTC.

This chain uses TRBV6-2 or TRBV6-3 with TRBJ2-3; TRBD1 might be the D (6 bases). This CDR3 has 14 residues. V lost 6 bases to trimming and J lost 5 bases, with 15 bases between them. Germline V CDR1 and CDR2: MNHEY, SVGEGT. The CDR3 nucleotides are TGTGCCAGCAGCGTTACCGTACAGGGAGATACGCAGTATTTT. Protein: CASSVTVQGDTQYF.

This chain joins TRBV29-1 and TRBJ2-7; TRBD1 might be the D (6 bases). Germline assignment: CDR1 SQVTM and CDR2 ANQGSEA. The CDR3 contains 12 residues. Trimming removed 7 bases at V and 5 bases at J, with 15 bases between. CDR3 protein: CSAGPDSHEQYF. DNA for the CDR3: TGCAGCGCTGGACCGGACAGTCACGAGCAGTACTTC.

This chain uses TRBV18 with TRBJ1-6; 7 bases match TRBD1. Germline trimming cut 6 bases from V and 0 bases from J; bases unmatched to any gene: 8. The CDR3 covers 17 residues. Germline-derived CDR1 and CDR2 are KGHSH and LQKENI. The CDR3 bases are TGTGCCAGCTCGGAAGCGACAGGGCGCTCCTATAATTCACCCCTCCACTTT. Translation gives CASSEATGRSYNSPLHF.